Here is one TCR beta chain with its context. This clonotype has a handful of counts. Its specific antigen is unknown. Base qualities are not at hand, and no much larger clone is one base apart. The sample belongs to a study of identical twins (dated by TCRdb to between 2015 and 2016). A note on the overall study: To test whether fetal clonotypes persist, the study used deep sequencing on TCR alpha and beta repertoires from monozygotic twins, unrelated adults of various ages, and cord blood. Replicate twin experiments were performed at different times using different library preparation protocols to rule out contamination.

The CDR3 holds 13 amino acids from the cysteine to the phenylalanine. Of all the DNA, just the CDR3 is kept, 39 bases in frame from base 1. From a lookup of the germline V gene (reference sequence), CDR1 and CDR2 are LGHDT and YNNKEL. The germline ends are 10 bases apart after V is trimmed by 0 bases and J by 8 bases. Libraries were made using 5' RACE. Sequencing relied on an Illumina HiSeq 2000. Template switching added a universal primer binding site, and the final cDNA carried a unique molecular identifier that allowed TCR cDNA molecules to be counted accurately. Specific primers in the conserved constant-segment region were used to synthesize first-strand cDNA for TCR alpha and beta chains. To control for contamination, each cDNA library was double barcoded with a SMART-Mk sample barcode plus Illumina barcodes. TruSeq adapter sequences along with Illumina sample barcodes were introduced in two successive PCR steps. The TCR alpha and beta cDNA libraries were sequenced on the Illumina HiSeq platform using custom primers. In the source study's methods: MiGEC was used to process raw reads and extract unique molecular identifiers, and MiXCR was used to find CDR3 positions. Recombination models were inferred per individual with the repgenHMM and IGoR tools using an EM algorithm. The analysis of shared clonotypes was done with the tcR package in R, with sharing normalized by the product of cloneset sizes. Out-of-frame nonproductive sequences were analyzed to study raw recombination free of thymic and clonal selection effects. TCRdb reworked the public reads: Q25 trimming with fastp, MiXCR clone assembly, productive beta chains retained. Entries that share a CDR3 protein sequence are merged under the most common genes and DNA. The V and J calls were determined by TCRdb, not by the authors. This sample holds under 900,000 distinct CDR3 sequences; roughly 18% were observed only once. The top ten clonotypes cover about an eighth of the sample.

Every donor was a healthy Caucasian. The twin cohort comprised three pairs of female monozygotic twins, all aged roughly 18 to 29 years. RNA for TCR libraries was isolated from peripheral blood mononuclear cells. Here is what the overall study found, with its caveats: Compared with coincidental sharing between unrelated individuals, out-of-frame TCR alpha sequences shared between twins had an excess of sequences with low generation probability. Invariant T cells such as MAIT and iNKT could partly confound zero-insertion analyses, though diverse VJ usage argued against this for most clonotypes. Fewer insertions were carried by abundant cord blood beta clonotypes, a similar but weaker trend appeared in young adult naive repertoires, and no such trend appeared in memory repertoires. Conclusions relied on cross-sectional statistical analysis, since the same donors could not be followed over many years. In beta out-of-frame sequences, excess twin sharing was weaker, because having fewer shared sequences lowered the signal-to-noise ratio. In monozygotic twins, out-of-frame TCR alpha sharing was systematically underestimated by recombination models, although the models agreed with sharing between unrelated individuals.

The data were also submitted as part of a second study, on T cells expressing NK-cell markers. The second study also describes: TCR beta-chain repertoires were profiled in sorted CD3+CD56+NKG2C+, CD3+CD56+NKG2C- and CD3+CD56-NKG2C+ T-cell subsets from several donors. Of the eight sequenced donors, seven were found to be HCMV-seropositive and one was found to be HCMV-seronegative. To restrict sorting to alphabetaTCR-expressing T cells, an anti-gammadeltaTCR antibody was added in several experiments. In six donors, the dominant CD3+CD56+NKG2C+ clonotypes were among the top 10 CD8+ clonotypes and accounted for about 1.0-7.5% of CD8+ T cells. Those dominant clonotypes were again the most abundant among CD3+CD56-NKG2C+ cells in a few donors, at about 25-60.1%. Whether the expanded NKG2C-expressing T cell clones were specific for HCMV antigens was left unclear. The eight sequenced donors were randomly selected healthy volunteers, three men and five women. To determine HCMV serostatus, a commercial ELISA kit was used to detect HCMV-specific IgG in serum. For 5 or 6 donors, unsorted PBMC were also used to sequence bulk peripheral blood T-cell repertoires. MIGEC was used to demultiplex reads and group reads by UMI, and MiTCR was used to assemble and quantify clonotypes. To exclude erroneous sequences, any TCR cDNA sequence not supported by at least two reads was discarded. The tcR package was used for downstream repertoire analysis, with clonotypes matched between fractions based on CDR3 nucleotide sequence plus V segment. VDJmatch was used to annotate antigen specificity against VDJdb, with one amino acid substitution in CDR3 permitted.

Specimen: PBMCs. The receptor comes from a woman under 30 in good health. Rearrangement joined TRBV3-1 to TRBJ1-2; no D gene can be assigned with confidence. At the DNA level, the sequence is TGTGCCAGCAGCCAAGAAGGACTGGGGGGCTACACCTTC. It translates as CASSQEGLGGYTF.